This TCR beta chain was captured by sequencing in a study of CD8+ T cells in alopecia areata. Across the whole study: Each of the treated patients was given oral tofacitinib, 5 to 10 mg twice daily, for moderate-to-severe alopecia areata. Study-level results: It was less clear whether patients shared TCRs than it was in mice, possibly because of HLA. Scalp sequencing captures resident alphabeta T cells of normal skin too.

Sorting of CD4+ and CD8+ T cells was performed on PBMCs. Germline loops: CDR1 SNHLY, CDR2 FYNNEI. This CDR3 spans 15 amino acids. Trimming removed 3 bases from V and 2 bases from J; junction bases left unmatched: 4. There are many counts of this clone. Its antigen is not known. Extracted from the samples, RNA was reverse transcribed into cDNA to serve as the sequencing template. Method: immunoSEQ multiplex PCR; TCRdb's copy keeps in-frame clones and lacks some. In the table there are about 130,000 clones, 49% of which are singletons. The specimen comprised CD8+ T cells sorted from blood, sampled at week 0. The sequence derives from a human donor with alopecia areata. The chain is built from TRBV2 and TRBJ2-5; TRBD2 matches 9 bases. CDR3 sequence: CASSDGSGRQETQYF. The CDR3 coding sequence is TGTGCCAGCAGTGATGGTAGCGGGAGACAAGAGACCCAGTACTTC.